These 7 T cell receptor beta chains were all obtained from the same sample, sequenced in a study of PD-1 blockade in classical Hodgkin lymphoma. Each patient relapsed following autologous stem cell transplantation, and prior brentuximab vedotin exposure differed. The method was immunoSEQ multiplex PCR; TCRdb's version includes in-frame clones alone and lacks a portion of them. The sample carries around 7,500 clones, roughly 71% recorded once. This material consisted of peripheral blood mononuclear cells (PBMCs), taken before the second cycle of nivolumab. The origin of the receptors is a human donor with classical Hodgkin lymphoma.

J is TRBJ2-1 and V is TRBV19; 9 nucleotides match TRBD2. The CDR3 is 17 amino acids. CDR1 LNHDA and CDR2 SQIVND come from the germline V gene (reference sequence). With 2 bases clipped from V and 8 bases from J, the junction kept 13 bases outside the gene matches. CDR3 DNA sequence: TGTGCCAGTAGTATACTAGCGGGGCCGACTGGGTTTTATGAGCAGTTCTTC. It is translated as CASSILAGPTGFYEQFF. The whole variable domain, filled in from reference TRBV19 and TRBJ2-1, reads DGGITQSPKYLFRKEGQNVTLSCEQNLNHDAMYWYRQDPGQGLRLIYYSQIVNDFQKGDIAEGYSVSREKKESFPLTVTSAQKNPTAFYLCASSILAGPTGFYEQFFGPGTRLTVL.

The chain joins TRBV6-5 to TRBJ1-5; the match to TRBD1 covers 9 bases. Looked up from germline, CDR1 is MNHEY and CDR2 is SVGAGI. The CDR3 has 14 amino acids. Losses at the gene ends were 5 bases for V and 6 bases for J; bases not matched to a gene: 5. CDR3 in DNA: TGTGCCAGCAGTCGGGGACAGGGTAGTCAGCCCCAGCATTTT. Amino acid sequence: CASSRGQGSQPQHF.

This clone was seen more than once but under ten times. The chain couples TRBV9 to TRBJ1-1, with D unresolved. The CDR3 sequence is 13 residues long. Germline assignment: CDR1 SGDLS and CDR2 YYNGEE. V was trimmed by 4 bases and J by 8 bases, leaving 15 bases between them. CDR3 amino acids: CASSPREGLEAFF. DNA for the CDR3: TGTGCCAGCAGCCCGCGAGAAGGGCTCGAAGCTTTCTTT.

The J gene is TRBJ1-6, the V gene TRBV14; possible D gene TRBD1, 5 bases. This CDR3 region has 13 residues. Germline values: CDR1 SGHDN, CDR2 FVKESK. V dropped 3 bases and J dropped 18 bases, with 18 bases sitting between them. This CDR3 is CASSQGRQGSHHF. The CDR3 coding sequence is TGTGCCAGCAGCCAGGGCCGGCAGGGCTCCCACCACTTT.

The genes are TRBV6-5 and TRBJ2-2; D gene ambiguous. Between the trimmed V and J ends, which lost 4 bases and 2 bases, there was a span of 11 bases. The CDR3 contains 15 residues. CDR1 is MNHEY, CDR2 SVGAGI, per germline. CDR3: CASSSRMKNTGELFF. The CDR3 DNA reads as TGTGCCAGCAGTTCGCGGATGAAAAACACCGGGGAGCTGTTTTTT.

The V gene is TRBV7-9, the J gene TRBJ2-2; 9 bases fit TRBD1. Germline-derived CDR1 and CDR2 are SEHNR and FQNEAQ (reference sequence). Unmatched junction bases numbered 6, after V lost 3 bases and J lost 4 bases. The CDR3 runs 16 residues. The DNA for the CDR3 is TGTGCCAGCAGCTTCGGGACAGGGCCGGCCACCGGGGAGCTGTTTTTT. Translation gives CASSFGTGPATGELFF.

This clone was recorded only once. This rearrangement joins TRBV9 to TRBJ2-6; maybe TRBD2 (6 bases). The V end lost 4 bases, the J end lost 2 bases, and 13 bases lay between the germline ends. This CDR3 contains 16 residues. Germline values: CDR1 SGDLS, CDR2 YYNGEE. The DNA for the CDR3 is TGTGCCAGCAGCCCCTCCGGGACTGCTGGGGCCAACGTCCTGACTTTC. Residues: CASSPSGTAGANVLTF.